This T cell receptor (beta chain) comes out of a study of shared clonotypes between healthy human individuals. Broader study findings: Clonotypes shared by all four donors outscored non-shared clonotypes in generation probability.

Sequencing was performed with immunoSEQ multiplex PCR; in TCRdb, only in-frame clones are kept and a portion is missing. The sample holds approximately 980,000 clones, 70% to 85% seen once. This clone showed up just once. Its specificity is not known. Other nucleotide sequences in the sample specify the same CDR3. The junction had 5 bases not matched to a gene; V was cut back by 6 bases and J by 1 base. This CDR3 spans 15 amino acids. Germline CDR1 MNHEY, CDR2 SVGAGI. Specimen: memory CD4+ T cells sorted from blood. Subset given: CD45RA-negative fraction. This TCR was sampled from a man aged 18 to 29 in good health. The V gene is TRBV6-5, the J gene TRBJ2-2; TRBD1 matches at 7 bases. CDR3 in DNA: TGTGCCAGCAGAAGGGGGACAGAGAACACCGGGGAGCTGTTTTTT. As protein: CASRRGTENTGELFF.